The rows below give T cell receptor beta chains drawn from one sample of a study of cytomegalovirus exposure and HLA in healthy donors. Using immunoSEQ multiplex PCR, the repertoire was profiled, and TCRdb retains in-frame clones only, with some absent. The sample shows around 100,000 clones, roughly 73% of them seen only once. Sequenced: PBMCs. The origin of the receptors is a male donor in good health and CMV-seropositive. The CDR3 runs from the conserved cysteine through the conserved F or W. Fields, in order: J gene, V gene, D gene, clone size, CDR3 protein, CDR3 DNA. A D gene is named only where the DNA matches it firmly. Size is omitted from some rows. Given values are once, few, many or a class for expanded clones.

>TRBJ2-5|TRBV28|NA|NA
CASSLGGAQYF
TGTGCCAGCAGTTTAGGCGGGGCCCAGTACTTC
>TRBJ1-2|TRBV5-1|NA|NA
CASSWGQGAWGYTF
TGCGCCAGCAGCTGGGGACAAGGGGCGTGGGGCTACACCTTC
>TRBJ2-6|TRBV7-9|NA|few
CASSSTISGANVLTF
TGTGCCAGCAGCTCGACTATCTCTGGGGCCAACGTCCTGACTTTC
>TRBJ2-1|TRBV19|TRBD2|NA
CASSQKAGVSYNEQFF
TGTGCCAGTAGTCAAAAAGCGGGAGTCTCCTACAATGAGCAGTTCTTC
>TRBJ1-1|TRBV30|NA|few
CAWSVGGYRNTEAFF
TGTGCCTGGAGTGTCGGGGGGTATAGGAACACTGAAGCTTTCTTT
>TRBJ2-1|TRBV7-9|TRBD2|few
CASSLASGGAPEQFF
TGTGCCAGCAGCTTAGCTAGCGGGGGGGCTCCTGAGCAGTTCTTC
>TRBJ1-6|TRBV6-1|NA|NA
CASSEALGGSSYNSPLHF
TGTGCCAGCAGTGAAGCGCTTGGGGGGAGCTCCTATAATTCACCCCTCCACTTT
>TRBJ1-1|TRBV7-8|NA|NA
CASSPSDRAIKNTEAFF
TGTGCCAGCAGCCCAAGCGACAGAGCGATTAAGAACACTGAAGCTTTCTTT
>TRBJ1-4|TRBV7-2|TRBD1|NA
CASSHGQGKTNEKLFF
TGTGCCAGCAGCCACGGACAGGGGAAGACTAATGAAAAACTGTTTTTT
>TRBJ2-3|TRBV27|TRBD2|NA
CASSFFGTSGFTDTQYF
TGTGCCAGCAGTTTCTTCGGGACTAGCGGATTCACAGATACGCAGTATTTT
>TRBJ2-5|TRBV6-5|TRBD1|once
CASSYRRTGIETQYF
TGTGCCAGCAGTTACCGACGGACAGGGATAGAGACCCAGTACTTC
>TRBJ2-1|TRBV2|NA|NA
CASSGDSADYNEQFF
TGTGCCAGCAGTGGTGACTCAGCGGACTACAATGAGCAGTTCTTC
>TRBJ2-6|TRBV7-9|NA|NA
CASSLSVSGANVLTF
TGTGCCAGCAGCTTATCCGTCTCTGGGGCCAACGTCCTGACTTTC
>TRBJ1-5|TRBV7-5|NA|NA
CVRSSTGESAQHF
TGTGTCAGAAGCTCTACAGGGGAATCAGCCCAGCATTTT
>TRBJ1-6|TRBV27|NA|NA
CASRSGVTNNSPLHF
TGTGCCAGCAGATCAGGGGTTACCAATAATTCACCCCTCCACTTT
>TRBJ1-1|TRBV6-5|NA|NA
CASSYQAMNTEAFF
TGTGCCAGCAGTTACCAGGCTATGAACACTGAAGCTTTCTTT
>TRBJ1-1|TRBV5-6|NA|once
CASSLTGRRDTEAFF
TGTGCCAGCAGCTTGACAGGGCGACGGGACACTGAAGCTTTCTTT
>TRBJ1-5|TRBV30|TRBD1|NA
CAWSLTGGGNQPQHF
TGTGCCTGGAGTCTGACAGGGGGGGGCAATCAGCCCCAGCATTTT
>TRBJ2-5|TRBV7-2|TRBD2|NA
CASSPRPGGETQYF
TGTGCCAGCAGCCCCCGTCCGGGAGGAGAGACCCAGTACTTC
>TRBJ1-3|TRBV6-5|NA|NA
CASSYSAGFSGNTIYF
TGTGCCAGCAGTTACTCGGCAGGGTTCTCTGGAAACACCATATATTTT
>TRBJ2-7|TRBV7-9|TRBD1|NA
CASLSTGAGYEQYF
TGTGCCAGCTTGTCCACAGGGGCTGGCTACGAGCAGTACTTC
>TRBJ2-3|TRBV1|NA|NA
CTSSQATSGTKLTQYF
TGCACCAGCAGCCAGGCGACTAGCGGAACAAAACTCACGCAGTATTTT
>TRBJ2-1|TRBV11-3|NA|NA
CASSLGGDLPNEQFF
TGTGCCAGCAGCTTAGGCGGGGATTTACCCAATGAGCAGTTCTTC
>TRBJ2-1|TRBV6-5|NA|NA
CASSYGLYNEQFF
TGTGCCAGCAGTTACGGCCTTTACAATGAGCAGTTCTTC
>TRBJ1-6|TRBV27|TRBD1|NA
CASSYVGTVSSYNSPLHF
TGTGCCAGCAGTTACGTAGGGACAGTAAGCTCCTATAATTCACCCCTCCACTTT
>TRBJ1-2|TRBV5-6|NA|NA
CASSPGGAGGYTF
TGTGCCAGCAGCCCTGGGGGGGCAGGTGGCTACACCTTC